Below, one T cell receptor (beta chain) is given with its context. Other DNA sequences within the sample encode an identical CDR3. The data stem from a study of blood T cell repertoires in COVID-19. Using immunoSEQ multiplex PCR, the repertoire was profiled, and TCRdb retains in-frame clones only, with some absent. Of about 230,000 clones listed, less than 85% are singletons. Sequencing was done on a sample of peripheral blood. This receptor was taken from a woman in her 70s with active or convalescent COVID-19.

CDR3: CASSPQGAKAFF. In DNA, the CDR3 is TGTGCCAGCAGCCCCCAGGGCGCTAAAGCTTTCTTT. The chain uses TRBV7-9 and TRBJ1-1; a possible D gene is TRBD1 (5 bases). The CDR3 is made up of 12 amino acids. Germline CDR1 and CDR2: SEHNR and FQNEAQ (reference sequence). With 5 bases removed from V and 9 bases from J, the gap between germline ends came to 13 bases.